This passage covers 19 T cell receptor beta chains from one sample sequenced in a study of CD8 T cells in Susac syndrome. Reverse transcription of about 0.45 to 1 ug RNA used random hexamers. TCRdb reprocessed the immunoSEQ multiplex PCR reads via MiXCR and lists one record per CDR3 protein. The table has 150,000 to 200,000 distinct CDR3 sequences, about 95% seen once. The sample consisted of CD4+ T cells from PBMCs. The origin of the receptors is a human donor in good health.

This chain uses TRBV29-1 with TRBJ2-7; the match to TRBD1 covers 10 bases. V shed 4 bases and J 3 bases; nucleotides not matched to a gene: 9. The CDR3 contains 15 residues. CDR1 SQVTM and CDR2 ANQGSEA come from the germline V gene. CDR3 amino acids: CSVGPPDRGVYEQYF. In DNA, the CDR3 is TGCAGCGTTGGGCCCCCGGACAGGGGGGTCTACGAGCAGTACTTC.

The rearrangement links TRBV7-2 to TRBJ1-6; D gene unclear. Germline-derived CDR1 and CDR2 are SGHTA and FQGNSA. There are 12 residues in the CDR3. V shed 5 bases and J shed 6 bases, with 5 bases lying between them. CDR3 nucleotides: TGTGCCAGCAGCCACAGTAATTCACCCCTCCACTTT. Protein product: CASSHSNSPLHF.

The chain couples TRBV2 to TRBJ1-4; 7 bases match TRBD1. The germline CDR1 and CDR2 sequences are SNHLY and FYNNEI. After removal of 4 bases from V and 8 bases from J, the junction contained 7 bases not matched to a gene. CDR3 length: 14 amino acids. This chain's CDR3 is CASSVEGGEEKLFF. The DNA of the CDR3 is TGTGCCAGCAGTGTCGAAGGGGGCGAGGAAAAACTGTTTTTT.

This clonotype was recorded once. This rearrangement joins TRBV4-2 to TRBJ1-6; a weak D match, TRBD1 (5 bases). This CDR3 has 12 amino acids. The V end lost 4 bases, the J end lost 8 bases, and 6 bases lay between the germline ends. Per the germline V gene, CDR1 is LGHNA and CDR2 is YNFKEQ. The CDR3 here is CASSPGDSPLHF. The DNA of the CDR3 is TGTGCCAGCAGCCCGGGGGATTCACCCCTCCACTTT.

This chain links TRBV15 with TRBJ1-1; possibly TRBD1 for D (6 bases). Germline-derived CDR1 and CDR2 are LNHNV and YYDKDF (reference sequence). The V end lost 2 bases, the J end lost 9 bases, and 13 bases lay between the germline ends. The CDR3 sequence is 13 residues long. The CDR3 here is CATSRPGDIKAFF. The CDR3 DNA sequence: TGTGCCACCAGCAGACCCGGGGACATAAAAGCTTTCTTT. Full variable domain (remainder filled in from reference TRBV15 and TRBJ1-1): DAMVIQNPRYQVTQFGKPVTLSCSQTLNHNVMYWYQQKSSQAPKLLFHYYDKDFNNEADTPDNFQSRRPNTSFCFLDIRSPGLGDTAMYLCATSRPGDIKAFFGQGTRLTVV.

V and J are TRBV20-1 and TRBJ2-1; TRBD2 might be the D (6 bases). Trimming took 5 bases from V and 7 from J, leaving 9 bases between them. CDR1 is DFQATT, CDR2 SNEGSKA, per germline (reference sequence). This CDR3 contains 11 residues. CDR3: CSAGGRNEQFF. The CDR3 nucleotides are TGCAGTGCTGGGGGGAGGAATGAGCAGTTCTTC.

The gene calls are TRBV20-1 and TRBJ1-2; 7 nucleotides match TRBD1. Germline CDR1 reads DFQATT; CDR2 reads SNEGSKA (reference sequence). V shed 5 bases, J shed 2 bases, and the junction held 5 bases outside the gene matches. The CDR3 loop spans 13 amino acids. CDR3 sequence (DNA): TGCAGTGCTGGATCGGACAGGAACTATGGCTACACCTTC. This encodes CSAGSDRNYGYTF.

The V and J genes are TRBV12-3 or TRBV12-4 and TRBJ1-6; no clear D. The CDR3 is 13 amino acids. V lost 4 bases and J lost 8, with 9 bases in between. The CDR3 loop is CASSYLDDSPLHF. As DNA, the CDR3 is TGTGCCAGCAGTTATCTTGACGATTCACCCCTCCACTTT.

This sequence joins TRBV6-5 and TRBJ1-5; 8 bases align to TRBD1. Trimming removed 7 bases from V and 6 bases from J; junction bases left unmatched: 11. CDR3 length: 15 residues. Germline lookup yields CDR1 MNHEY and CDR2 SVGAGI. The CDR3 DNA reads TGTGCCAGCAATACAACAGGGGGAGGGGGTCAGCCCCAGCATTTT. Translation gives CASNTTGGGGQPQHF.

The rearrangement joins TRBV27 to TRBJ1-5; possibly TRBD1 for D (6 bases). Looked up from germline, CDR1 is MNHEY and CDR2 is SMNVEV (reference sequence). CDR3 length: 14 residues. The V and J ends lost 5 bases and 4 bases respectively, with 12 bases between them. CDR3 DNA: TGTGCCAGCAGTCAGGGACACCTGAATCAGCCCCAGCATTTT. It is translated as CASSQGHLNQPQHF.

V and J are TRBV5-1 and TRBJ1-1, with D possibly being TRBD1 (6 bases). The CDR3 is 16 amino acids. Germline values: CDR1 SGHRS, CDR2 YFSETQ. V lost 5 bases and J lost 0, with 17 bases in between. The CDR3 here is CASRSPTGNMNTEAFF. CDR3 bases: TGCGCCAGCAGATCCCCGACAGGCAACATGAACACTGAAGCTTTCTTT.

The chain links TRBV6-6 to TRBJ1-5; no firm D call. Trimming removed 6 bases from V and 12 bases from J, with 12 bases in between. Germline assignment: CDR1 MNHNY and CDR2 SVGAGI (reference sequence). There are 11 residues in the CDR3. CDR3 protein: CASRGSGIQHF. The CDR3 coding sequence is TGTGCCAGCAGAGGGAGCGGCATCCAGCATTTT.

V usage is TRBV29-1 and J usage is TRBJ2-5; 7 bases agree with TRBD1. Germline loops: CDR1 SQVTM, CDR2 ANQGSEA. V trimming: 7 bases; J trimming: 1 base; junction bases outside the gene matches: 9. The length of the CDR3 is 14 residues. CDR3 bases: TGCAGCGGGGCCCGACAGGGCCTCCAAGAGACCCAGTACTTC. It encodes CSGARQGLQETQYF.

The chain links TRBV20-1 to TRBJ2-5; 9 positions agree with TRBD2. With 0 bases clipped from V and 1 base from J, the junction kept 6 bases outside the gene matches. This CDR3 contains 16 residues. Germline loops: CDR1 DFQATT, CDR2 SNEGSKA (reference sequence). The CDR3 region has the DNA TGCAGTGCTAGAGAGGGGATAGCGGGGGTCCAAGAGACCCAGTACTTC. Amino acid sequence: CSAREGIAGVQETQYF.

This clonotype was recorded only once. The chain links TRBV12-3 or TRBV12-4 to TRBJ2-1, with 8 bases lining up with TRBD2. This CDR3 is 12 amino acids long. Trimming at V came to 0 bases and at J to 14 bases, leaving 3 bases not matched to a gene. The CDR3: CASSLALAGKFF. For the CDR3, the DNA is TGTGCCAGCAGTTTAGCCTTAGCGGGGAAGTTCTTC.

This chain uses TRBV7-2 with TRBJ2-7; TRBD1 might be the D (5 bases). Per the germline V gene, CDR1 is SGHTA and CDR2 is FQGNSA. The CDR3 loop spans 13 amino acids. The ends were cut back, 5 bases at V and 4 bases at J, with 12 bases in the middle. The CDR3 DNA reads as TGTGCCAGCAGCCCCAGGGCGGCGTACGAGCAGTACTTC. Amino acids: CASSPRAAYEQYF.

This chain connects TRBV9 to TRBJ1-2; D gene uncertain. Trimming stripped 0 bases from V and 4 bases from J, with 10 bases between. CDR3 length: 14 residues. CDR1 is SGDLS and CDR2 is YYNGEE in the germline V gene. CDR3 nucleotides: TGTGCCAGCAGCGTAGAAGTACAGCCCTATGGCTACACCTTC. Translated: CASSVEVQPYGYTF.

The gene calls are TRBV3-1 and TRBJ2-3; 8 nucleotides align to TRBD2. Germline V lookup: CDR1 LGHDT, CDR2 YNNKEL (reference sequence). Germline trimming cut 4 bases from V and 0 bases from J; bases unmatched to any gene: 6. The CDR3 covers 16 residues. The CDR3 bases are TGTGCCAGCAGCCGAATAGCGGGGACTAGCACAGATACGCAGTATTTT. This sequence encodes CASSRIAGTSTDTQYF.

The chain has TRBV20-1 and TRBJ1-5, with D tentatively TRBD1 (6 bases). Germline V gene lookup returns CDR1 DFQATT and CDR2 SNEGSKA (reference sequence). V gave up 4 bases and J gave up 5 bases, with 9 bases separating them. This CDR3 region has 12 residues. The CDR3 sequence: CSANRGDQPQHF. Written as DNA, the CDR3 is TGCAGTGCTAATAGGGGGGATCAGCCCCAGCATTTT.